This T cell receptor (beta chain) came from a study of CD8 T cells in Susac syndrome. About 0.5 to 1 ug RNA was reverse transcribed with random hexamers. In TCRdb, the immunoSEQ multiplex PCR reads were re-called with MiXCR into one record per CDR3 protein. The repertoire holds 400,000 to 550,000 distinct CDR3 sequences, 85% seen once, with under 0.15% in the top ten. The CDR3 loop spans 13 amino acids. Germline V lookup: CDR1 LGHNT, CDR2 FRNRAP. V is TRBV12-5 and J is TRBJ2-1; 7 nucleotides agree with TRBD2. The origin of this receptor is a human donor with multiple sclerosis. The material sequenced was CD8+ T cells from PBMCs. CDR3 coding DNA: TGTGCCGCCTCACTAGCGAACTACAATGAGCAGTTCTTC. This gives the protein CAASLANYNEQFF.